One sample yielded the 28 T cell receptor beta chains listed below, sequenced in a study of blood T cells in healthy people across ages. A sample-barcoded 5' primer and a J-beta primer mix were used in a second PCR of about 7 to 12 cycles. Via MiXCR, TCRdb re-called the 5' RACE reads, giving one row per CDR3 protein. This table has approximately 800,000 distinct CDR3 sequences, roughly 25% appearing once. These data also featured in a second study, about T cells of mothers and their children.

The sequencing sample was made of blood. The receptors here all came from a boy younger than 18 in good health.

The rearrangement links TRBV28 to TRBJ2-1; 8 nucleotides match TRBD1. The DNA end favors TRBJ2-5, so the J call may be wrong. This CDR3 spans 11 amino acids. The germline V gene has CDR1 MDHEN and CDR2 SYDVKM. The CDR3 reads CATRQGMTQYF. The DNA of the CDR3 is TGTGCCACCCGACAGGGGATGACCCAGTACTTC.

The chain links TRBV20-1 to TRBJ1-2, with D hard to call. Germline loops: CDR1 DFQATT, CDR2 SNEGSKA (reference sequence). V lost 1 base, J lost 4 bases, and 13 bases lay in between. This CDR3 spans 14 amino acids. CDR3 in DNA: TGCAGTGCTAGAGTAAGGAGCCCGGGCTATGGCTACACCTTC. Encoded protein: CSARVRSPGYGYTF.

This clonotype has a handful of counts. This chain joins TRBV27 and TRBJ1-6, with 7 nucleotides matching TRBD1. Germline lookup yields CDR1 MNHEY and CDR2 SMNVEV (reference sequence). Trimming removed 6 bases from V and 0 bases from J; junction bases left unmatched: 5. The CDR3 contains 16 residues. The CDR3 sequence is CASRMGQSSYNSPLHF. The CDR3 DNA reads as TGTGCCAGCAGGATGGGACAGAGCTCCTATAATTCACCCCTCCACTTT.

The chain couples TRBV5-1 to TRBJ2-3; perhaps TRBD2 as D (6 bases). The ends were cut back, 4 bases at V and 0 bases at J, with 9 bases in the middle. Germline CDR1 and CDR2: SGHRS and YFSETQ. There are 14 residues in the CDR3. CDR3 sequence: CASSRDFSTDTQYF. CDR3 DNA: TGCGCCAGCAGCCGGGACTTCAGCACAGATACGCAGTATTTT.

This clonotype was seen ten or more times. This sequence joins TRBV12-3 or TRBV12-4 and TRBJ2-7; D is unresolved. The germline V and J ends were trimmed by 6 bases and 3 bases, with 9 bases remaining between them. The CDR3 runs 12 residues. The CDR3 region has the DNA TGTGCCAGCAGGGGAAGGAGCTACGAGCAGTACTTC. As protein: CASRGRSYEQYF.

V usage is TRBV7-9 and J usage is TRBJ1-2, with D perhaps matching TRBD1 (5 bases). CDR1 is SEHNR, CDR2 FQNEAQ, per germline (reference sequence). V was trimmed by 5 bases and J by 8 bases, leaving 18 bases between them. The CDR3 is 14 amino acids. CDR3 protein: CASSPIDSLRGYTF. DNA for the CDR3: TGTGCCAGCAGCCCTATTGACAGTCTGAGGGGCTACACCTTC.

This clonotype was found a few times. As DNA, the CDR3 is TGCGCCAGCAGCTCGACCGAGGGAAGGAACGAGCAGTACTTC. It translates to CASSSTEGRNEQYF. The V and J genes are TRBV5-1 and TRBJ2-7, with D possibly matching TRBD2 (5 bases). CDR3 length equals 14 residues. Germline lookup yields CDR1 SGHRS and CDR2 YFSETQ. The ends were cut back, 3 bases at V and 5 bases at J, with 15 bases in the middle.

This clonotype was recorded only once. This chain uses TRBV6-6 with TRBJ1-3, with D uncertain. Per germline, CDR1 MNHNY and CDR2 SVGAGI (reference sequence). The CDR3 totals 18 residues. V shed 5 bases and J shed 2 bases, with 22 bases lying between them. The CDR3 reads CASSRLAGGPQTGNTIYF. Here the CDR3 DNA reads TGTGCCAGCAGTCGGTTGGCAGGAGGGCCTCAAACTGGAAACACCATATATTTT.

The chain joins TRBV2 to TRBJ1-4; D is perhaps TRBD1 (6 bases). There are 13 residues in the CDR3. V gave up 6 bases and J gave up 8 bases, with 13 bases separating them. CDR1 is SNHLY and CDR2 is FYNNEI in the germline V gene. DNA for the CDR3: TGTGCCAGCAGACTAGAGACAGGAGAAAAACTGTTTTTT. It codes for CASRLETGEKLFF.

In this sample, this clonotype turned up a few times. The gene calls are TRBV20-1 and TRBJ2-3; 8 nucleotides agree with TRBD2. The CDR3 spans 13 residues. Losses at the gene ends were 8 bases for V and 4 bases for J; bases not matched to a gene: 8. Germline V CDR1 and CDR2: DFQATT, SNEGSKA (reference sequence). CDR3 protein: CSLRTSSPDTQYF. The CDR3 DNA is TGCAGTCTCCGGACTAGCTCCCCAGATACGCAGTATTTT.

The chain recombines TRBV27 with TRBJ2-5; 9 nucleotides match TRBD2. The trim removed 2 bases at V and 7 bases at J, leaving 20 bases unmatched. Germline CDR1 is MNHEY and CDR2 is SMNVEV (reference sequence). This CDR3 region has 19 residues. CDR3 region: CASSLLRDLLAGAAGTQYF. The CDR3 DNA sequence: TGTGCCAGCAGTTTACTCCGGGACTTACTAGCGGGTGCAGCGGGGACCCAGTACTTC.

The sample holds a few counts of this clonotype. This chain links TRBV7-8 with TRBJ2-2, with TRBD2 identical over 9 bases. V gave up 5 bases and J gave up 6 bases; unmatched junction bases: 10. CDR3 size: 16 residues. CDR1 is SGHVS and CDR2 is FQNEAQ in the germline V gene. The CDR3 DNA follows: TGTGCCAGCAGCCCAGCGGGAGGAAGGGTGTCCGGGGAGCTGTTTTTT. Encoded protein: CASSPAGGRVSGELFF.

This clonotype came up a few times. V gene TRBV18 combines with J gene TRBJ2-3; 12 nucleotides line up with TRBD2. The CDR3 loop spans 19 amino acids. Per the germline V gene, CDR1 is KGHSH and CDR2 is LQKENI. Trimming cost V 0 bases and J 2 bases; bases outside gene matches: 9. DNA of the CDR3: TGTGCCAGCTCACCACCGGTGGGGACTAGCGGGCGGTCCACAGATACGCAGTATTTT. Translated: CASSPPVGTSGRSTDTQYF. Full variable domain (rest looked up from reference TRBV18 and TRBJ2-3): NAGVMQNPRHLVRRRGQEARLRCSPMKGHSHVYWYRQLPEEGLKFMVYLQKENIIDESGMPKERFSAEFPKEGPSILRIQQVVRGDSAAYFCASSPPVGTSGRSTDTQYFGPGTRLTVL.

V gene TRBV28 combines with J gene TRBJ2-5, with D tentatively TRBD1 or TRBD2 (5 bases each). The CDR3 sequence is 15 residues long. Trimming left V 6 bases short and J 0 bases short, with 14 bases between. Germline assignment: CDR1 MDHEN and CDR2 SYDVKM. CDR3 loop: CASSIGTTYQETQYF. The CDR3 region has the DNA TGTGCCAGCAGCATCGGGACCACGTACCAAGAGACCCAGTACTTC. The whole variable domain, filled in from reference TRBV28 and TRBJ2-5, reads DVKVTQSSRYLVKRTGEKVFLECVQDMDHENMFWYRQDPGLGLRLIYFSYDVKMKEKGDIPEGYSVSREKKERFSLILESASTNQTSMYLCASSIGTTYQETQYFGPGTRLLVL.

The rearrangement uses TRBV5-1 and TRBJ2-2, with 7 positions matching TRBD1. V trimming: 3 bases; J trimming: 0 bases; junction bases outside the gene matches: 8. Germline-derived CDR1 and CDR2 are SGHRS and YFSETQ. This CDR3 has 17 residues. The CDR3: CASSYHQQGSNTGELFF. CDR3 bases: TGCGCCAGCAGCTATCATCAACAGGGGTCGAACACCGGGGAGCTGTTTTTT.

The rearrangement uses TRBV5-4 and TRBJ2-3, with D perhaps TRBD2 (5 bases). This CDR3 region has 15 residues. V was clipped by 0 bases and J by 4 bases, with 12 bases between them. The germline CDR1 and CDR2 sequences are SGHNT and YYREEE (reference sequence). This CDR3 is CASSLGGLGADTQYF. The CDR3 DNA follows: TGTGCCAGCAGCTTGGGAGGGCTTGGGGCAGATACGCAGTATTTT.

The chain has TRBV29-1 and TRBJ2-1, with 7 bases aligning to TRBD1. The CDR3 loop spans 15 amino acids. In germline, CDR1 is SQVTM, CDR2 ANQGSEA. V gave up 6 bases and J gave up 0 bases; unmatched junction bases: 8. CDR3 sequence reads: CSVAQGPYSYNEQFF. Written as DNA, the CDR3 is TGCAGCGTCGCACAGGGGCCCTACTCCTACAATGAGCAGTTCTTC.

The chain has TRBV6-6 and TRBJ1-1, with TRBD1 matching over 9 bases. The ends lost 6 bases at V and 6 bases at J; junction bases unmatched: 8. CDR3 size: 14 residues. Germline loops: CDR1 MNHNY, CDR2 SVGAGI (reference sequence). The chain's CDR3 is CASRVRQGVAEAFF. CDR3 nucleotide sequence: TGTGCCAGCAGGGTCCGACAGGGGGTCGCTGAAGCTTTCTTT.

The chain has TRBV10-3 and TRBJ2-5; weak D call: TRBD2 (6 bases). The J call may not be correct, given that the DNA end is closer to TRBJ2-7. CDR1 is ENHRY, CDR2 SYGVKD, per germline. The CDR3 has 13 residues. For the CDR3, the DNA is TGTGCCATCAGAGGGACTGGGCCCCACGAGCAGTACTTC. The encoded protein is CAIRGTGPHEQYF.

In its sample, this clonotype was seen a few times. The gene calls are TRBV7-6 and TRBJ2-7; TRBD1 matches 11 bases. Per germline, CDR1 SGHVS and CDR2 FNYEAQ. J gave up 1 base and V 5 bases, and 7 bases lay outside the gene matches. The CDR3 has 16 amino acids. CDR3 sequence reads: CASSLFWDRGSYEQYF. The DNA for the CDR3 is TGTGCCAGCAGCCTATTCTGGGACAGGGGGTCCTACGAGCAGTACTTC.

This clonotype occurred a few times. A junction end diverges from the germline sequence, so it may reflect a read error. This rearrangement joins TRBV7-7 to TRBJ2-5; D may be TRBD1 (7 bases). The V gene's germline CDR1 is SSHAT and CDR2 FNYEAQ (reference sequence). The CDR3 has 14 amino acids. The CDR3 region has the DNA TGTGCTAGCAGCTCGGGACAGCCGGGAGCGACCCAGTACTTC. Its translation: CASSSGQPGATQYF.

The chain uses TRBV5-1 and TRBJ2-3, with unresolved D. V was cut by 2 bases and J by 2 bases, with 9 bases left in between. The CDR3 runs to 14 residues. From germline, CDR1 is SGHRS and CDR2 YFSETQ. In DNA form, the CDR3 reads TGCGCCAGCAGCTTTTGGGAAGTCACAGATACGCAGTATTTT. Residues: CASSFWEVTDTQYF. Looking up the rest from reference TRBV5-1 and TRBJ2-3 gives the full variable domain: KAGVTQTPRYLIKTRGQQVTLSCSPISGHRSVSWYQQTPGQGLQFLFEYFSETQRNKGNFPGRFSGRQFSNSRSEMNVSTLELGDSALYLCASSFWEVTDTQYFGPGTRLTVL.

This clonotype was counted a few times. This chain links TRBV27 with TRBJ1-2; D is possibly TRBD1 (5 bases). The CDR3 totals 12 residues. Between the trimmed V and J ends, which lost 6 bases and 2 bases, there was a span of 7 bases. Germline lookup yields CDR1 MNHEY and CDR2 SMNVEV (reference sequence). CDR3 residues: CASSNRNYGYTF. The CDR3 DNA is TGTGCCAGCAGCAACAGGAACTATGGCTACACCTTC.

The chain is built from TRBV9 and TRBJ1-6, with a tentative D call TRBD1 (5 bases). This CDR3 has 13 residues. V was trimmed by 0 bases and J by 11 bases, leaving 9 bases between them. From germline, CDR1 is SGDLS and CDR2 YYNGEE. The CDR3 reads CASSVEGDTPLHF. The CDR3 DNA sequence: TGTGCCAGCAGCGTAGAAGGGGATACACCCCTCCACTTT.

The gene calls are TRBV10-3 and TRBJ1-4; maybe TRBD1 (5 bases). Trimming took 4 bases from V and 0 from J, leaving 9 bases between them. The CDR3 runs to 15 residues. Germline V gives CDR1 ENHRY, CDR2 SYGVKD. CDR3 loop: CAISAGPSTNEKLFF. The CDR3 nucleotides read TGTGCCATCAGTGCGGGACCTTCAACTAATGAAAAACTGTTTTTT.

This rearrangement joins TRBV6-4 to TRBJ2-1; the D is unclear. The CDR3 consists of 11 residues. The germline V and J ends were trimmed by 0 bases and 11 bases, with 5 bases remaining between them. The V gene's germline CDR1 is MRHNA and CDR2 SNTAGT. The CDR3 DNA reads TGTGCCAGCAGTGACTCAAAGAAGCAGTTCTTC. The encoded protein is CASSDSKKQFF.

J is TRBJ1-1 and V is TRBV29-1; D possibly corresponds to TRBD1 (6 bases). Per the germline V gene, CDR1 is SQVTM and CDR2 is ANQGSEA. V was clipped by 7 bases and J by 0 bases, with 12 bases between them. The CDR3 totals 13 residues. The CDR3 reads CSADRPLNTEAFF. For the CDR3, the DNA is TGCAGCGCTGACAGGCCCTTGAACACTGAAGCTTTCTTT.

The chain combines TRBV7-3 with TRBJ1-1; no definite D call. This CDR3 region has 13 residues. CDR1 is SGHTA, CDR2 FQGTGA, per germline. V was clipped by 6 bases and J by 1 base, with 9 bases between them. The CDR3 sequence: CASSPVGNTEAFF. The DNA of the CDR3 is TGTGCCAGCAGTCCCGTCGGGAACACTGAAGCTTTCTTT.